The sample holds one count of the clone carrying this T cell receptor beta chain. The data stem from a study of shared clonotypes between healthy human individuals. Per the study methods: Junction-only sequences produced by ImmunoSEQ had no quality scores, so filtering differed. TCRdb's table, derived via immunoSEQ multiplex PCR, lists solely in-frame clones and lacks some. D and trimming come from the DNA, and the V and J calls and clone size come from that table. Here the sample spans fewer than 700,000 clones, around 78% being singletons. The CDR3 loop spans 13 amino acids. Germline V gives CDR1 ENHRY, CDR2 SYGVKD.

The genes are TRBV10-3 and TRBJ2-5; perhaps D is TRBD1 or TRBD2 (5 bases each). The J call may not be correct, given that the DNA end is closer to TRBJ2-7. The sequence came from a woman aged 35 to 49 in good health. Some clones in this sample may be carry-over from other donors' samples. Sequenced input: PBMCs. The CDR3 DNA sequence: TGTGCCACCACCCGGGACCCAAATTACGAGCAGTACTTC. This translates into CATTRDPNYEQYF.